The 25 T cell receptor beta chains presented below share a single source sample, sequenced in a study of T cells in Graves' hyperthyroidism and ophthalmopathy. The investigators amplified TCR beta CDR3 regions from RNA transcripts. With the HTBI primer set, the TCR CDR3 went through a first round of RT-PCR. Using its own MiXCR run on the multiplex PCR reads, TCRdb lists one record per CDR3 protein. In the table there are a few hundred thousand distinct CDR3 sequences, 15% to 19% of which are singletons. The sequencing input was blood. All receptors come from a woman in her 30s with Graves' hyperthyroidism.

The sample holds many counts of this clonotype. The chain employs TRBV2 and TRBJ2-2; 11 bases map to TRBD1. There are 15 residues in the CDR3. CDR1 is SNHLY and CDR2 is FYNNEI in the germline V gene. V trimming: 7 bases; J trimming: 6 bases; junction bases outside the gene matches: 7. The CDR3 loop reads CASIGQGALAGELFF. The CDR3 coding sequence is TGTGCCAGCATCGGACAGGGGGCATTGGCCGGGGAGCTGTTTTTT.

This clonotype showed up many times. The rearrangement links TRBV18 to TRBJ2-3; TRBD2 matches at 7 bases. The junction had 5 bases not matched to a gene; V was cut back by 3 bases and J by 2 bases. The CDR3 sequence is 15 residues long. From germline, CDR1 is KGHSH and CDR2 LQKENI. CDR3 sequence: CASSPTSRYTDTQYF. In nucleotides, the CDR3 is TGTGCCAGCTCACCGACTAGCAGATACACAGATACGCAGTATTTT.

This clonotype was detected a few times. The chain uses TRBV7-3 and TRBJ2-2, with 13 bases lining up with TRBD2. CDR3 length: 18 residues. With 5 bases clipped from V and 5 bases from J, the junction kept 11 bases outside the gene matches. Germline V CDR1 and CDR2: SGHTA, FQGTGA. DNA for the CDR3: TGTGCCAGCAGCCCTACCGGGACTAGCGGGATGTTGACCGGGGAGCTGTTTTTT. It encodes CASSPTGTSGMLTGELFF. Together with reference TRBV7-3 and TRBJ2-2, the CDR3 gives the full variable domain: GAGVSQTPSNKVTEKGKYVELRCDPISGHTALYWYRQSLGQGPEFLIYFQGTGAADDSGLPNDRFFAVRPEGSVSTLKIQRTERGDSAVYLCASSPTGTSGMLTGELFFGEGSRLTVL.

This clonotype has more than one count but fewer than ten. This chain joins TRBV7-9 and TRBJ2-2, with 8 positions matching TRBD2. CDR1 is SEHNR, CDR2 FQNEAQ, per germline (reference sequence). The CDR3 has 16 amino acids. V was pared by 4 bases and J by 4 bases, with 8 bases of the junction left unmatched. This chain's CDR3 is CASSSSAGVLTGELFF. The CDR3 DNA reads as TGTGCCAGCAGCTCTTCAGCGGGAGTACTCACCGGGGAGCTGTTTTTT. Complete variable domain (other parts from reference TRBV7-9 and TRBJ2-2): DTGVSQNPRHKITKRGQNVTFRCDPISEHNRLYWYRQTLGQGPEFLTYFQNEAQLEKSRLLSDRFSAERPKGSFSTLEIQRTEQGDSAMYLCASSSSAGVLTGELFFGEGSRLTVL.

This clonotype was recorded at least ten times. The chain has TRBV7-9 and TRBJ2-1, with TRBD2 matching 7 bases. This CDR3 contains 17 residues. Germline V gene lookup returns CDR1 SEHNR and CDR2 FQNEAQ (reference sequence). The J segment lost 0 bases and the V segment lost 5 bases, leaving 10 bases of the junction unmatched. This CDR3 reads CASSNVRGESSYNEQFF. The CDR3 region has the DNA TGTGCCAGCAGCAACGTCCGGGGGGAGAGCTCCTACAATGAGCAGTTCTTC.

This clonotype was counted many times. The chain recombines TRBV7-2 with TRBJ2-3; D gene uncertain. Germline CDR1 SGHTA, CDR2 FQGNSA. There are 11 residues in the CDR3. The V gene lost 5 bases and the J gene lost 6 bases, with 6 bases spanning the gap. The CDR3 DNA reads TGTGCCAGCAGCAGGTCCGATACGCAGTATTTT. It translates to CASSRSDTQYF.

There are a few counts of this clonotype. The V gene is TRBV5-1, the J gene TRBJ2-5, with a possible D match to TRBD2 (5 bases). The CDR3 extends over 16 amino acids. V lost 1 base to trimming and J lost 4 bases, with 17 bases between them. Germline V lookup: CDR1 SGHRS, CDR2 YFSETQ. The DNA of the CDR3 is TGCGCCAGCAGCTTGTTTGGGCGCTTAGAGGGAGAGACCCAGTACTTC. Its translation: CASSLFGRLEGETQYF.

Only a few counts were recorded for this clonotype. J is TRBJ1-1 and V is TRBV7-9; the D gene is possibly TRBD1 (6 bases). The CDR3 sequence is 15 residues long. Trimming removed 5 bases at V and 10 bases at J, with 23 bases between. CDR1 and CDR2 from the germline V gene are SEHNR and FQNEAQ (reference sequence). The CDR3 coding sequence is TGTGCCAGCAGCGGACCGGGACCGACAGGTGCTGGAGCTTTCTTT. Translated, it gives CASSGPGPTGAGAFF.

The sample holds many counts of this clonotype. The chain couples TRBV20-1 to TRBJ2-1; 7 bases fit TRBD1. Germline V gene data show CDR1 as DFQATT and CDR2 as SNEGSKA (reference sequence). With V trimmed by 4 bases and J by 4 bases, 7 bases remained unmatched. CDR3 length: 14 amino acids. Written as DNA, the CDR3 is TGCAGTGCTATCTCCGACAGGGAGTACAATGAGCAGTTCTTC. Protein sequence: CSAISDREYNEQFF.

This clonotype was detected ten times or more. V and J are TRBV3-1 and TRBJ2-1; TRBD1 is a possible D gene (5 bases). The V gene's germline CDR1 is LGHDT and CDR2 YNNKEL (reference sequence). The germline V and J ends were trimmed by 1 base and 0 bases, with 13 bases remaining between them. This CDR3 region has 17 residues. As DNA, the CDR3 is TGTGCCAGCAGCCAAGCCGTTGACAGCAGCTCCTACAATGAGCAGTTCTTC. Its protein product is CASSQAVDSSSYNEQFF.

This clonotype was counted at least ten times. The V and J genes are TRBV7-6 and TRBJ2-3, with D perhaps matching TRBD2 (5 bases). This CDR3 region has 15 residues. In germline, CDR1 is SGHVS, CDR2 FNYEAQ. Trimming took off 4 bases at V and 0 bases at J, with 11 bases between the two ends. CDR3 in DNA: TGTGCCAGCAGCTCAATTGAGGGTAGCACAGATACGCAGTATTTT. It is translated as CASSSIEGSTDTQYF.

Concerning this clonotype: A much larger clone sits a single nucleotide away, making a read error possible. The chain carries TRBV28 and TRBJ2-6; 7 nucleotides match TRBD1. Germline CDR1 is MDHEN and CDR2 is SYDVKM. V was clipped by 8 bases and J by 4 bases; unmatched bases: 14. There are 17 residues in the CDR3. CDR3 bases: TGTGCCAGCGAGGGAATTAAGGGGGCGCGCGGGGCCAACGTCCTGACTTTC. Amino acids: CASEGIKGARGANVLTF. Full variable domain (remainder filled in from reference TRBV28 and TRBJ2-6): DVKVTQSSRYLVKRTGEKVFLECVQDMDHENMFWYRQDPGLGLRLIYFSYDVKMKEKGDIPEGYSVSREKKERFSLILESASTNQTSMYLCASEGIKGARGANVLTFGAGSRLTVL.

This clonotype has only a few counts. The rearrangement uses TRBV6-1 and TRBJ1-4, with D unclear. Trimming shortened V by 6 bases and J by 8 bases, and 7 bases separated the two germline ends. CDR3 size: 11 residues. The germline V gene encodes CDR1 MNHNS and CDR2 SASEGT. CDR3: CASRTGEKLFF. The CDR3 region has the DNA TGTGCCAGCAGGACGGGGGAAAAACTGTTTTTT.

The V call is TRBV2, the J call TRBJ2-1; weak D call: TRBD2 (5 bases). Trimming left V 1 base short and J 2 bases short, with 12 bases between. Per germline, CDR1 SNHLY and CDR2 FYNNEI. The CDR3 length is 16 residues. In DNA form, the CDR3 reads TGTGCCAGCAGTGAAGGCTTTGTAGCGACCTACAATGAGCAGTTCTTC. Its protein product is CASSEGFVATYNEQFF. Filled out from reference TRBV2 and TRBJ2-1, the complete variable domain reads EPEVTQTPSHQVTQMGQEVILRCVPISNHLYFYWYRQILGQKVEFLVSFYNNEISEKSEIFDDQFSVERPDGSNFTLKIRSTKLEDSAMYFCASSEGFVATYNEQFFGPGTRLTVL.

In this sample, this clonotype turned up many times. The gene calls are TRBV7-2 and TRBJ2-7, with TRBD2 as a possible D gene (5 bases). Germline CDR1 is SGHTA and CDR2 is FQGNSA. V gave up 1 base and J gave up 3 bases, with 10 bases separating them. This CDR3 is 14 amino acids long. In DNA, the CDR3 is TGTGCCAGCAGCTTAGAGCAGGCGGGCTACGAGCAGTACTTC. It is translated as CASSLEQAGYEQYF.

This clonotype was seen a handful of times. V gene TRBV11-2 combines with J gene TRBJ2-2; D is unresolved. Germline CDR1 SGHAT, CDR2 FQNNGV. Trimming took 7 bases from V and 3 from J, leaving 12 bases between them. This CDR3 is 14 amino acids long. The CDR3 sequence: CASTALRDTGELFF. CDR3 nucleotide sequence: TGTGCCAGCACCGCACTTCGGGACACCGGGGAGCTGTTTTTT.

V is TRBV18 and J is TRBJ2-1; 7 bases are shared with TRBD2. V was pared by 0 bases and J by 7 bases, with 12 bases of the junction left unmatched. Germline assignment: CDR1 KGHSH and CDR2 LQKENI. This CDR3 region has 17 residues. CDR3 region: CASSPPSGRERYNEQFF. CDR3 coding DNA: TGTGCCAGCTCACCACCCTCAGGGCGGGAGAGGTATAATGAGCAGTTCTTC.

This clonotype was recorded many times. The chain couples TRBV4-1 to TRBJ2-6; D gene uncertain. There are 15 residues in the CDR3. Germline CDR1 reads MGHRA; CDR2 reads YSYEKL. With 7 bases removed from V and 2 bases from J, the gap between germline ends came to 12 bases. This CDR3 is CASTSVQTGANVLTF. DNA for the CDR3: TGCGCCAGCACTTCAGTCCAGACTGGGGCCAACGTCCTGACTTTC.

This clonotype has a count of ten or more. The CDR3, as DNA: TGCAGTGCTAGAGAGGAGGACAGGGTGAACACTGAAGCTTTCTTT. As protein: CSAREEDRVNTEAFF. This sequence joins TRBV20-1 and TRBJ1-1; 8 bases map to TRBD1. The CDR3 runs 15 residues. J lost 0 bases, V lost 0 bases, and 3 bases had no gene match. CDR1 and CDR2 (germline): DFQATT, SNEGSKA (reference sequence).

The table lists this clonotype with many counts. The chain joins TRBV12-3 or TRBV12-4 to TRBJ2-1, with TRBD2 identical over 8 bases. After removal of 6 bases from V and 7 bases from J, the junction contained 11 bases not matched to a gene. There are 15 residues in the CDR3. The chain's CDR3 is CASSFLSGIVNEQFF. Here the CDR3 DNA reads TGTGCCAGCAGCTTCCTTAGCGGGATTGTGAATGAGCAGTTCTTC.

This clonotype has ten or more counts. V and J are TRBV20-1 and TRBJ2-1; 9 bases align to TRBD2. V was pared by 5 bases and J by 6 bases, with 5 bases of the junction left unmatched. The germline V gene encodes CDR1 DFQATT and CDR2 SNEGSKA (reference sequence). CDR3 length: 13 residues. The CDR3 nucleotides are TGCAGTGCTGGGTCTAGCGGGGTCAATGAGCAGTTCTTC. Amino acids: CSAGSSGVNEQFF.

The CDR3 is CASSSGQFSIAKNIQYF. The CDR3 coding sequence is TGTGCCAGCAGCTCTGGACAGTTTTCTATAGCCAAAAACATTCAGTACTTC. The chain is built from TRBV7-9 and TRBJ2-4; TRBD1 might be the D (6 bases). Germline lookup yields CDR1 SEHNR and CDR2 FQNEAQ (reference sequence). CDR3 length equals 17 residues. V shed 4 bases and J shed 0 bases, with 16 bases lying between them.

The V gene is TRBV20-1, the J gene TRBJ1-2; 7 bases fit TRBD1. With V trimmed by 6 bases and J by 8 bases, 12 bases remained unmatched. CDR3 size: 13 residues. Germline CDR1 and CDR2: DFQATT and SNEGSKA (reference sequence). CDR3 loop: CSANRQGDGGYTF. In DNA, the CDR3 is TGCAGTGCAAACCGACAGGGTGATGGGGGCTACACCTTC.

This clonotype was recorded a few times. CDR3 in DNA: TGTGCCAGCAGCTTAAATAGCGGGACGGTTTACAATGAGCAGTTCTTC. This translates into CASSLNSGTVYNEQFF. This sequence joins TRBV7-6 and TRBJ2-1; TRBD2 agrees at 8 bases. The CDR3 loop spans 16 amino acids. V lost 2 bases and J lost 4; bases outside the gene matches: 7. The germline V gene encodes CDR1 SGHVS and CDR2 FNYEAQ.

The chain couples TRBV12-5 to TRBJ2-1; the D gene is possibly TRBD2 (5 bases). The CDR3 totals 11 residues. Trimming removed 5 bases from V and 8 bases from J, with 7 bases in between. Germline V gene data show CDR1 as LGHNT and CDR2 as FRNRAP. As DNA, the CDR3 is TGTGCTAGTGGTCCGGGGTATGAGCAGTTCTTC. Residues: CASGPGYEQFF.